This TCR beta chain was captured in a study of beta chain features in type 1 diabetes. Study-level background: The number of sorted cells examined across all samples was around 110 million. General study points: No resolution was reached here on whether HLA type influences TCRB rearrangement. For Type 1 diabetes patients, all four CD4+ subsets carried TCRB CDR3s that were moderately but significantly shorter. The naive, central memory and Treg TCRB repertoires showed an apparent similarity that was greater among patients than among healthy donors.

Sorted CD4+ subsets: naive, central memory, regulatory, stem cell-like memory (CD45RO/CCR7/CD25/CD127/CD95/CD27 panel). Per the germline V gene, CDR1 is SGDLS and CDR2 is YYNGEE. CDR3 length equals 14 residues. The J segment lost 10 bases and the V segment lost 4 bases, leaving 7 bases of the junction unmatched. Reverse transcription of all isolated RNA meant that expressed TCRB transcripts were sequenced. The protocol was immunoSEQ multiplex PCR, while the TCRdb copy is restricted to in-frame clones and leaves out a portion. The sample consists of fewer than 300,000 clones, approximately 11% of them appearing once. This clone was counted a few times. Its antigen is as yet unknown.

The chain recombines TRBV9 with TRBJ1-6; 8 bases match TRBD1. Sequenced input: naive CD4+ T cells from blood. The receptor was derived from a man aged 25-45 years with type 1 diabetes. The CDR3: CASSFRGLGSPLHF. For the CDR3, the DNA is TGTGCCAGCAGCTTCAGGGGGCTGGGCTCACCCCTCCACTTT.